Described below is a single T cell receptor beta chain sequence and its context. Its specific antigen is unknown. No qualities accompany the bases; no much larger clone lies one base away. Collaborating institutions collected whole blood in K2EDTA tubes following their own protocols. For TCRbeta analysis, collaborator samples were shipped as frozen whole blood, as isolated PBMCs, or as DNA extracted from either sample type. TCRbeta CDR3 regions were amplified from genomic DNA by means of the immunoSEQ Assay, a bias-controlled multiplex PCR. Per the source publication's procedure: Nucleated cell counts per sample were estimated from amplification of reference gene primers within the assay. To quantify the absolute abundance of each unique TCRbeta CDR3 rearrangement, sequence reads were collapsed and filtered. For each sample, productive Simpson clonality was calculated by taking the square root of Simpson's diversity index across productive rearrangements. TCRdb re-hosts the immuneACCESS table, in-frame sequences only. Its copies lack some clones; in the studies checked, an unresolved V gene accounts for under half of them, and the cause for the rest is not known. Clone size and V and J calls were adopted from that table, with D and trimming inferred from the DNA. The table for this sample lists 45,000 to 55,000 clones; roughly 87% of them were counted only once. The ten largest clones add up to 7.4% of the sample.

The data belong to a study of blood T cell repertoires in COVID-19 (dated by TCRdb to between 2020 and 2021). About the full investigation: The collaborator samples originated in the United States, Italy and Spain and spanned the acute and convalescent phases of COVID-19. The prospective study material was composed of cDNA or gDNA derived from T cells, B-cell-depleted T cells, or PBMCs. Deeply sampled blood TCRbeta repertoires from subjects exposed to, actively infected with, or recovered from COVID-19 were included in the dataset. The repertoires were released in a freely available public database intended as a resource for research on the immune response to SARS-CoV-2. Samples were obtained from the ongoing ImmuneRACE study (first 160 participants) and from 1,254 subjects provided by 6 global collaborators. Nearly every sample came with metadata listing a de-identified subject ID, COVID-19 status, age in years and sex. HLA class I and class II types, where available, came from metadata supplied by the sample provider rather than from assay-based typing. Study-wide conclusions, independent of this receptor: Clinical and demographic metadata were provided uncurated, with the amount varying by source and participant.

The CDR3, cysteine through phenylalanine, is 14 amino acids long. The kept DNA is CDR3 alone, 42 bases in frame from the first base. As encoded in the germline V gene, CDR1 is SGHAT while CDR2 is FQNNGV. The V and J ends are trimmed by 6 bases and 4 bases, leaving 12 bases between them. The TCR comes from a man aged 55 to 69 with active COVID-19. The specimen sequenced was peripheral blood. The V and J segments used are TRBV11-2 and TRBJ2-2; a tentative D call is TRBD2 (6 bases match). The CDR3 region reads CASSSIGSTGELFF. The DNA sequence is as follows: TGTGCCAGCAGTTCGATCGGGAGCACCGGGGAGCTGTTTTTT. Full variable domain (CDR3 extended with the reference TRBV11-2 and TRBJ2-2 proteins): EAGVAQSPRYKIIEKRQSVAFWCNPISGHATLYWYQQILGQGPKLLIQFQNNGVVDDSQLPKDRFSAERLKGVDSTLKIQPAKLEDSAVYLCASSSIGSTGELFFGEGSRLTVL.